These 21 T cell receptor beta chains were all obtained from the same sample, sequenced in a study of blood T cell repertoires in COVID-19. Method: immunoSEQ multiplex PCR; TCRdb's copy keeps in-frame clones and lacks some. The table includes nearly 350,000 clones, around 88% detected once. The sequenced sample consisted of peripheral blood. The origin of the receptors is a man in his thirties or forties with active or convalescent COVID-19.

The rearrangement uses TRBV6-5 and TRBJ2-7; the D gene is possibly TRBD1 (6 bases). The CDR3 covers 14 residues. Germline-derived CDR1 and CDR2 are MNHEY and SVGAGI. Trimming cost V 1 base and J 2 bases, with 9 bases left between them. The CDR3 coding sequence is TGTGCCAGCAGTTACTTCCAGGGGCCCTACGAGCAGTACTTC. As protein: CASSYFQGPYEQYF.

The chain is built from TRBV10-3 and TRBJ1-1; no reliable D call. The V and J ends lost 11 bases and 0 bases respectively, with 10 bases between them. CDR1 and CDR2 (germline): ENHRY, SYGVKD. The CDR3 runs 12 residues. The CDR3 here is CAVGLLNTEAFF. As DNA, the CDR3 is TGTGCCGTCGGACTCTTGAACACTGAAGCTTTCTTT.

The chain couples TRBV15 to TRBJ1-1; D remains ambiguous. Germline V CDR1 and CDR2: LNHNV, YYDKDF (reference sequence). V lost 3 bases, J lost 1 base, and 12 bases lay in between. The CDR3 spans 15 residues. CDR3 DNA: TGTGCCACCAGCAGTTTCAGACGGGAGAACACTGAAGCTTTCTTT. As protein: CATSSFRRENTEAFF. Using reference TRBV15 and TRBJ1-1 for the parts outside the CDR3, the full variable domain is DAMVIQNPRYQVTQFGKPVTLSCSQTLNHNVMYWYQQKSSQAPKLLFHYYDKDFNNEADTPDNFQSRRPNTSFCFLDIRSPGLGDTAMYLCATSSFRRENTEAFFGQGTRLTVV.

The chain couples TRBV19 to TRBJ2-1; TRBD1 matches at 7 bases. This CDR3 is 15 amino acids long. The V segment lost 2 bases and the J segment 1 base; nucleotides outside the gene matches: 2. CDR1 and CDR2 (germline): LNHDA, SQIVND (reference sequence). This CDR3 is CASSISGQSYNEQFF. CDR3 nucleotide sequence: TGTGCCAGTAGTATATCGGGACAGTCCTACAATGAGCAGTTCTTC.

The J gene is TRBJ2-2, the V gene TRBV5-1; 8 bases are a match to TRBD1. Trimming took 4 bases from V and 1 from J; bases not matched to a gene: 3. The CDR3 length is 15 residues. Germline V lookup: CDR1 SGHRS, CDR2 YFSETQ. CDR3 DNA: TGCGCCAGCAGCACCGGGACAGGGAACACCGGGGAGCTGTTTTTT. The encoded protein is CASSTGTGNTGELFF.

This clone was counted a few times. The CDR3 sequence: CASRLTTGADNSPLHF. The CDR3 nucleotides are TGTGCCAGCAGACTGACGACAGGGGCCGATAATTCACCCCTCCACTTT. V is TRBV7-8 and J is TRBJ1-6; 8 bases are shared with TRBD1. The germline gives CDR1 SGHVS, CDR2 FQNEAQ. After removal of 6 bases from V and 5 bases from J, the junction contained 9 bases not matched to a gene. The CDR3 spans 16 residues.

This clone was found once. The chain carries TRBV7-2 and TRBJ1-2; no firm D call. In germline, CDR1 is SGHTA, CDR2 FQGNSA. CDR3 length equals 15 residues. Trimming took off 4 bases at V and 5 bases at J, with 17 bases between the two ends. The DNA for the CDR3 is TGTGCCAGCAGCTCCCCTAAGTGGAGGGATTATGGCTACACCTTC. It is translated as CASSSPKWRDYGYTF. The variable domain in full, completed from reference TRBV7-2 and TRBJ1-2, reads GAGVSQSPSNKVTEKGKDVELRCDPISGHTALYWYRQSLGQGLEFLIYFQGNSAPDKSGLPSDRFSAERTGGSVSTLTIQRTQQEDSAVYLCASSSPKWRDYGYTFGSGTRLTVV.

A few counts support this clone. V gene TRBV13 combines with J gene TRBJ2-1; 9 positions match TRBD1. V trimming: 0 bases; J trimming: 1 base; junction bases outside the gene matches: 1. Germline V gene sequence: CDR1 PRHDT, CDR2 FYEKMQ (reference sequence). The CDR3 totals 16 residues. The CDR3 DNA follows: TGTGCCAGCAGCTTAGGGGGACAGGGTTCCTACAATGAGCAGTTCTTC. The encoded protein is CASSLGGQGSYNEQFF.

V gene TRBV19 combines with J gene TRBJ2-3, with 7 nucleotides matching TRBD2. Germline V gene sequence: CDR1 LNHDA, CDR2 SQIVND (reference sequence). This CDR3 is 17 amino acids long. J gave up 2 bases and V 5 bases, and 13 bases lay outside the gene matches. CDR3 sequence: CASSPLGLVPLTDTQYF. For the CDR3, the DNA is TGTGCCAGTAGTCCCCTTGGACTAGTCCCTCTCACAGATACGCAGTATTTT.

The chain combines TRBV11-1 with TRBJ2-7, with 7 bases fitting TRBD1. From germline, CDR1 is SGHAT and CDR2 FQDESV (reference sequence). J gave up 8 bases and V 5 bases, and 15 bases lay outside the gene matches. The CDR3 runs to 15 residues. The CDR3, as DNA: TGTGCCAGCAGCCCCACAGGGGCCAGAGGTACGAAGCAGTACTTC. Encoded protein: CASSPTGARGTKQYF.

This chain joins TRBV28 and TRBJ1-1; TRBD1 aligns across 7 bases. Trimming removed 5 bases from V and 3 bases from J; junction bases left unmatched: 12. Germline lookup yields CDR1 MDHEN and CDR2 SYDVKM. The CDR3 totals 16 residues. CDR3 sequence: CASSPISDRVDTEAFF. As DNA, the CDR3 is TGTGCCAGCAGTCCGATATCCGACAGGGTGGACACTGAAGCTTTCTTT.

The rearrangement uses TRBV28 and TRBJ1-4, with D perhaps matching TRBD1 (5 bases). The V end was cut by 7 bases, the J end by 8 bases, with 23 bases between. CDR1 and CDR2 (germline): MDHEN, SYDVKM. The CDR3 length is 16 residues. In nucleotides, the CDR3 is TGTGCCAGCAACCCTCCAGGGAGGGTAAGGGAGGAAAAACTGTTTTTT. Translation gives CASNPPGRVREEKLFF.

Here the CDR3 DNA reads TGTGCCAGCAGTGAAGCGCTTCCAGGGGACTCCTATAATTCACCCCTCCACTTT. Its protein product is CASSEALPGDSYNSPLHF. The chain is built from TRBV6-1 and TRBJ1-6; D may be TRBD1 (6 bases). The germline V gene has CDR1 MNHNS and CDR2 SASEGT. The CDR3 spans 18 residues. V was clipped by 0 bases and J by 0 bases, with 12 bases between them.

This clone was counted between two and nine times. The V and J genes are TRBV7-9 and TRBJ1-5; the D is unclear. Germline lookup yields CDR1 SEHNR and CDR2 FQNEAQ (reference sequence). The germline V and J ends were trimmed by 6 bases and 4 bases, with 13 bases remaining between them. This CDR3 has 14 amino acids. The CDR3 bases are TGTGCCAGCAGTAGATCGAGGGTTAATCAGCCCCAGCATTTT. It translates to CASSRSRVNQPQHF.

The chain uses TRBV28 and TRBJ1-2; D not certain. V was pared by 1 base and J by 4 bases, with 10 bases between. This CDR3 contains 14 residues. The germline gives CDR1 MDHEN, CDR2 SYDVKM. CDR3 DNA sequence: TGTGCCAGCAGTTTATTGCGGGTAGGCTATGGCTACACCTTC. Its translation is CASSLLRVGYGYTF.

This chain uses TRBV29-1 with TRBJ1-3, with D possibly matching TRBD1 (6 bases). Germline loops: CDR1 SQVTM, CDR2 ANQGSEA. CDR3 length equals 12 residues. Trimming took 5 bases from V and 4 from J, leaving 9 bases between them. DNA of the CDR3: TGCAGCGTTAATGGGGGCGGAAACACCATATATTTT. Amino acid sequence: CSVNGGGNTIYF.

The count of this clone is one. The chain is built from TRBV30 and TRBJ1-5, with TRBD1 as a possible D gene (5 bases). The ends were cut back, 1 base at V and 10 bases at J, with 14 bases in the middle. Germline CDR1 is GTSNPN and CDR2 is SVGIG (reference sequence). This CDR3 is built from 13 residues. CDR3 DNA: TGTGCCTGGAGTGCCGGGGGACTGGCACCCCAGCATTTT. Protein: CAWSAGGLAPQHF.

This clone was seen only a few times. V is TRBV4-1 and J is TRBJ2-5; 8 nucleotides agree with TRBD1. Germline V gene lookup returns CDR1 MGHRA and CDR2 YSYEKL. Trimming at V came to 0 bases and at J to 5 bases, leaving 5 bases not matched to a gene. The CDR3 is 15 amino acids. The CDR3 is CASSQDPGGIETQYF. The CDR3 region has the DNA TGCGCCAGCAGCCAAGACCCAGGGGGCATTGAGACCCAGTACTTC.

The chain employs TRBV11-2 and TRBJ1-6, with D tentatively TRBD1 (6 bases). The CDR3 sequence is 14 residues long. CDR1 SGHAT and CDR2 FQNNGV come from the germline V gene. V was shortened by 5 bases and J by 8 bases, with 13 bases between the two germline ends. DNA for the CDR3: TGTGCCAGCAGCCTACAGGGTATTGATTCACCCCTCCACTTT. The encoded protein is CASSLQGIDSPLHF.

The chain employs TRBV19 and TRBJ2-3; 11 bases are shared with TRBD2. Germline assignment: CDR1 LNHDA and CDR2 SQIVND (reference sequence). The trim removed 4 bases at V and 5 bases at J, leaving 8 bases unmatched. This CDR3 is 16 amino acids long. The CDR3 DNA is TGTGCCAGTAGTACGCAGCTAGCGGGAGGCAGAGATACGCAGTATTTT. As protein: CASSTQLAGGRDTQYF.

The chain is built from TRBV4-2 and TRBJ1-2, with 8 bases identical to TRBD1. This CDR3 contains 16 residues. V shed 0 bases, J shed 2 bases, and the junction held 5 bases outside the gene matches. Germline-derived CDR1 and CDR2 are LGHNA and YNFKEQ. The CDR3: CASSQEGQGANYGYTF. Here the CDR3 DNA reads TGTGCCAGCAGCCAAGAGGGGCAGGGGGCGAACTATGGCTACACCTTC.